Detailed here is one T cell receptor beta chain. Its antigen is not yet known. No much larger clone exists at a distance of one base, and base qualities are not known. Per the germline V gene, SGHTA is the CDR1 and FQGNSA is the CDR2. Ends trimmed: V by 2 bases, J by 1 base; bases unmatched to a gene: 2. Its CDR3 holds 15 amino acids, cysteine through phenylalanine. Just the 45-base CDR3 DNA is kept, in frame starting at base 1. These data are taken from a study of blood T cell repertoires in COVID-19 (dated by TCRdb to 2018 to 2021). General notes on the study: Collaborator samples came from the United States, Italy and Spain and covered acute and convalescent phases of COVID-19. Samples were obtained from the ongoing ImmuneRACE study (first 160 participants) and from about 1,300 subjects provided by 6 global collaborators. Sample metadata almost always included a de-identified subject ID, COVID-19 status, age in years and sex. The material from the prospective study consisted of cDNA or gDNA derived from T cells, B-cell-depleted T cells, or PBMCs. The repertoires were made available in a free public database intended to serve as a resource for research on the immune response to SARS-CoV-2. HLA class I and class II types, where available, came from metadata supplied by the sample provider rather than from assay-based typing. Deeply sampled blood TCRbeta repertoires from subjects exposed to, actively infected with, or recovered from COVID-19 were included in the dataset.

TCRbeta CDR3 regions were amplified from genomic DNA using the immunoSEQ Assay, a bias-controlled multiplex PCR. In the original analysis: Nucleated cell counts per sample were estimated from amplification of reference gene primers within the assay. To quantify the absolute abundance of each unique TCRbeta CDR3 rearrangement, sequence reads were collapsed and filtered. For each sample, productive Simpson clonality was calculated by taking the square root of Simpson's diversity index across productive rearrangements. As stored in TCRdb, this immuneACCESS dataset retains in-frame rearrangements with V and J assigned. A fraction of the clones does not appear; measured against another copy, unresolved V genes explain less than half of the discrepancy, and the remainder lacks a known reason. That table supplies the V and J calls and clone size; D and trimming were determined from the DNA. Across this sample there are approximately 82,000 clones, with roughly 85% seen only once. Together, the top ten hold about 35% of the sample.

Each collaborating institution followed its own protocols to collect whole blood in K2EDTA tubes. For TCRbeta analysis, collaborators shipped samples in one of three forms: frozen whole blood, isolated PBMCs, or DNA extracted from either of those sample types. The study at large found these results: The quantity of clinical and demographic metadata differed by source and by participant and was supplied without curation.

The V gene is TRBV7-2 and the J gene is TRBJ2-7; TRBD2 lines up with 10 middle nucleotides. Sequenced: peripheral blood. This TCR came from a woman in her 70s with acute or convalescent COVID-19. The DNA reads as follows: TGTGCCAGCAGCTTACTAGCGGGGGAATCCTACGAGCAGTACTTC. Its protein product is CASSLLAGESYEQYF.